This entry describes one T cell receptor beta chain. Trimming took 5 bases from V and 5 from J, leaving 8 bases between them. Germline CDR1 and CDR2: KGHSH and LQKENI. This CDR3 region has 12 residues. The sample is drawn from a study of blood T cell repertoires in COVID-19. Study details: Donors in the United States, Italy and Spain gave samples during acute or convalescent COVID-19. The cDNA or gDNA used as material had been derived from T cells, B-cell-depleted T cells, or PBMCs.

Under the authors' procedure: Nucleated cell number was recorded as an estimate derived from reference gene primer amplification. Profiled with immunoSEQ multiplex PCR; TCRdb holds only in-frame clones, not every one. V, J and clone size derive from that table, while D and trimming were established from the DNA sequence. Of fewer than 250,000 clones detected, about 83% appear once; the ten largest clones hold approximately 5.1%. This receptor was taken from a woman in her 70s with active or convalescent COVID-19. The source material was peripheral blood. The chain links TRBV18 to TRBJ2-3, with unresolved D. CDR3 nucleotide sequence: TGTGCCAGCTCAGTTTCGGGAGATACGCAGTATTTT. This encodes CASSVSGDTQYF.